The 4 T cell receptor beta chains below were found in one sample sequenced in a study of OX40 agonist ivuxolimab in advanced cancers. Clones were sequenced by immunoSEQ multiplex PCR, and TCRdb holds only the in-frame ones, with some missing. The sample holds some 66,000 clones, around 86% seen once. The sample consisted of CD4+ or CD8+ T cells sorted from blood, taken in a trial of the OX40 agonist ivuxolimab. These receptors were taken from an adult with an advanced solid tumor such as melanoma, head and neck, liver or kidney cancer.

The rearrangement joins TRBV19 to TRBJ2-1; 10 bases map to TRBD1. This CDR3 has 15 amino acids. Per germline, CDR1 LNHDA and CDR2 SQIVND (reference sequence). Losses at the gene ends were 6 bases for V and 8 bases for J; bases not matched to a gene: 10. The CDR3 DNA reads as TGTGCCAGTAGCTATCCGGGACAGGGGATCGATGAGCAGTTCTTC. Protein: CASSYPGQGIDEQFF. Combining the CDR3 with reference TRBV19 and TRBJ2-1 gives the whole variable domain DGGITQSPKYLFRKEGQNVTLSCEQNLNHDAMYWYRQDPGQGLRLIYYSQIVNDFQKGDIAEGYSVSREKKESFPLTVTSAQKNPTAFYLCASSYPGQGIDEQFFGPGTRLTVL.

The J gene is TRBJ1-4, the V gene TRBV6-1; D is perhaps TRBD1 (6 bases). The CDR3 is 13 residues long. Germline loops: CDR1 MNHNS, CDR2 SASEGT. Between the trimmed V and J ends, which lost 8 bases and 4 bases, there was a span of 11 bases. The CDR3 reads CASGQFLNEKLFF. CDR3 coding DNA: TGTGCCAGCGGACAGTTCCTTAATGAAAAACTGTTTTTT.

This clone came up a few times. The junction differs from germline at one of its ends, possibly a read error. This rearrangement joins TRBV19 to TRBJ1-2; no clear D. The CDR3 runs 12 residues. Looked up from germline, CDR1 is LNHDA and CDR2 is SQIVND (reference sequence). The CDR3 bases are TGTGCCAGTAGTCTAGAGACCAGGGGCTACACCTTC. Translating gives CASSLETRGYTF.

CDR3 residues: CASSLEGANTEAFF. The DNA for the CDR3 is TGTGCCAGCAGCTTAGAAGGGGCGAACACTGAAGCTTTCTTT. The rearrangement joins TRBV7-9 to TRBJ1-1; D possibly corresponds to TRBD1 (5 bases). The CDR3 has 14 residues. Trimming left V 1 base short and J 1 base short, with 7 bases between. CDR1 and CDR2 (germline): SEHNR, FQNEAQ (reference sequence).